The 30 T cell receptor beta chains reported below all come from one sample, sequenced in a study of blood T cell repertoires in COVID-19. Generated by immunoSEQ multiplex PCR, the TCRdb table keeps only in-frame clones and is missing some. The repertoire holds approximately 170,000 clones, 90% seen once, with about a sixth in the top ten. Sequenced material: peripheral blood. The receptors shown here come from a man aged 60 to 75 with active or convalescent COVID-19.

This chain links TRBV7-9 with TRBJ2-5; D is undetermined. CDR3 length equals 16 residues. The V and J ends lost 1 base and 3 bases respectively, with 15 bases between them. Germline V gene lookup returns CDR1 SEHNR and CDR2 FQNEAQ (reference sequence). In DNA, the CDR3 is TGTGCCAGCAGCTTAGGGTCGCTGTTGACTGAAGAGACCCAGTACTTC. This translates into CASSLGSLLTEETQYF.

The rearrangement joins TRBV18 to TRBJ2-7, with 7 bases fitting TRBD1. The germline gives CDR1 KGHSH, CDR2 LQKENI. The CDR3 is 15 residues long. V was clipped by 4 bases and J by 6 bases; unmatched bases: 12. The CDR3 DNA is TGTGCCAGCTCACACGGCGCCGGGACAGAGTTCGAGCAGTACTTC. The encoded protein is CASSHGAGTEFEQYF.

V and J are TRBV7-8 and TRBJ1-1; D not resolved. CDR1 and CDR2 from the germline V gene are SGHVS and FQNEAQ. Trimming left V 0 bases short and J 1 base short, with 6 bases between. The length of the CDR3 is 14 residues. CDR3 sequence reads: CASSLALANTEAFF. Here the CDR3 DNA reads TGTGCCAGCAGCTTAGCGTTAGCGAACACTGAAGCTTTCTTT.

The rearrangement uses TRBV28 and TRBJ1-6; 7 bases map to TRBD1. Trimming took 8 bases from V and 3 from J; bases not matched to a gene: 7. The CDR3 consists of 15 residues. Germline CDR1 MDHEN, CDR2 SYDVKM. The CDR3 DNA reads as TGTGCCAGCGTGACTGGGACAGTCTATAATTCACCCCTCCACTTT. Translation gives CASVTGTVYNSPLHF.

As for this clone: The sample has other DNA sequences that encode this CDR3 too. The chain carries TRBV12-3 or TRBV12-4 and TRBJ2-3, with D unclear. Trimming shortened V by 3 bases and J by 2 bases, and 3 bases separated the two germline ends. This CDR3 comprises 12 residues. The CDR3 region is CASSFSTDTQYF. The DNA of the CDR3 is TGTGCCAGCAGTTTCTCCACAGATACGCAGTATTTT.

The gene calls are TRBV25-1 and TRBJ2-6; perhaps TRBD1 as D (5 bases). Germline V lookup: CDR1 MGHDK, CDR2 SYGVNS. V lost 3 bases and J 2 bases, leaving 17 bases between the germline ends. The CDR3 is 18 residues long. CDR3 sequence reads: CASSDQLGSGTGANVLTF. CDR3 nucleotides: TGTGCCAGCAGTGATCAATTGGGTTCAGGGACTGGGGCCAACGTCCTGACTTTC.

This rearrangement joins TRBV5-4 to TRBJ2-3; 12 nucleotides agree with TRBD2. Germline CDR1 reads SGHNT; CDR2 reads YYREEE (reference sequence). The CDR3 totals 18 residues. V lost 5 bases and J lost 1; bases outside the gene matches: 11. The CDR3 loop reads CASRTGTSGFWGTDTQYF. In DNA form, the CDR3 reads TGTGCCAGCAGGACCGGGACTAGCGGGTTCTGGGGCACAGATACGCAGTATTTT. Filled out from reference TRBV5-4 and TRBJ2-3, the complete variable domain reads ETGVTQSPTHLIKTRGQQVTLRCSSQSGHNTVSWYQQALGQGPQFIFQYYREEENGRGNFPPRFSGLQFPNYSSELNVNALELDDSALYLCASRTGTSGFWGTDTQYFGPGTRLTVL.

This chain connects TRBV5-1 to TRBJ2-1, with 10 bases identical to TRBD2. The CDR3 extends over 15 amino acids. Germline CDR1 and CDR2: SGHRS and YFSETQ. J gave up 7 bases and V 5 bases, and 9 bases lay outside the gene matches. The CDR3 bases are TGCGCCAGCAGGTCCCTAGCGGGAGTGAGGAATGAGCAGTTCTTC. As protein: CASRSLAGVRNEQFF.

This clone was recorded once. This chain connects TRBV27 to TRBJ1-5, with D perhaps TRBD1 (6 bases). The CDR3 is 14 residues long. Germline V CDR1 and CDR2: MNHEY, SMNVEV (reference sequence). V was clipped by 0 bases and J by 6 bases, with 9 bases between them. The CDR3 bases are TGTGCCAGCAGTTTATCGAGGGGGGGTCAGCCCCAGCATTTT. Residues: CASSLSRGGQPQHF.

The V call is TRBV20-1, the J call TRBJ1-5, with D unresolved. CDR1 and CDR2 (germline): DFQATT, SNEGSKA (reference sequence). The V end was cut by 3 bases, the J end by 1 base, with 10 bases between. This CDR3 comprises 14 residues. The CDR3 protein is CSASVALSNQPQHF. In nucleotides, the CDR3 is TGCAGTGCTAGTGTGGCCTTAAGCAATCAGCCCCAGCATTTT.

This chain joins TRBV10-2 and TRBJ1-5; D unresolved. The CDR3 totals 15 residues. Trimming stripped 3 bases from V and 6 bases from J, with 15 bases between. Germline CDR1 is WSHSY and CDR2 is SAAADI. The CDR3 spells CASSDLDRGSQPQHF. The CDR3 DNA is TGCGCCAGCAGTGACCTAGACCGAGGGTCTCAGCCCCAGCATTTT.

This clone was detected only once. J is TRBJ2-2 and V is TRBV3-1 (or the pseudogene TRBV3-2); a possible D gene is TRBD2 (5 bases). CDR1 is LGHDT, CDR2 YNNKEL, per germline (reference sequence). The CDR3 has 13 amino acids. The V and J ends lost 5 bases and 3 bases respectively, with 7 bases between them. The CDR3 coding sequence is TGTGCCAGCAGCGGGCGGGACACCGGGGAGCTGTTTTTT. This translates into CASSGRDTGELFF.

This chain connects TRBV6-5 to TRBJ2-7, with no clear D. Between the trimmed V and J ends, which lost 7 bases and 0 bases, there was a span of 10 bases. Per germline, CDR1 MNHEY and CDR2 SVGAGI. The CDR3 runs 13 residues. CDR3 in amino acids: CASTHGSSYEQYF. Here the CDR3 DNA reads TGTGCCAGCACGCACGGTAGCTCCTACGAGCAGTACTTC.

CDR3 protein: CASSPTDRGDEKLFF. CDR3 in DNA: TGCGCCAGCAGCCCCACGGACAGAGGTGACGAAAAACTGTTTTTT. This chain connects TRBV5-1 to TRBJ1-4, with D possibly matching TRBD1 (6 bases). This CDR3 contains 15 residues. Germline V lookup: CDR1 SGHRS, CDR2 YFSETQ. V dropped 4 bases and J dropped 8 bases, with 18 bases sitting between them.

The V gene is TRBV5-1, the J gene TRBJ2-3; no clear D gene. The CDR3 sequence is 14 residues long. CDR1 is SGHRS, CDR2 YFSETQ, per germline. Between the trimmed V and J ends, which lost 2 bases and 1 base, there was a span of 8 bases. The CDR3 sequence is CASSFFRGTDTQYF. CDR3 DNA: TGCGCCAGCAGCTTTTTTCGGGGCACAGATACGCAGTATTTT. The complete variable domain, with remaining parts taken from reference TRBV5-1 and TRBJ2-3, reads KAGVTQTPRYLIKTRGQQVTLSCSPISGHRSVSWYQQTPGQGLQFLFEYFSETQRNKGNFPGRFSGRQFSNSRSEMNVSTLELGDSALYLCASSFFRGTDTQYFGPGTRLTVL.

The J gene is TRBJ1-2, the V gene TRBV10-3; perhaps TRBD1 as D (5 bases). Trimming stripped 2 bases from V and 4 bases from J, with 11 bases between. Germline loops: CDR1 ENHRY, CDR2 SYGVKD. The CDR3 is 14 residues long. CDR3 protein: CAISEQGDSYGYTF. CDR3 DNA: TGTGCCATCAGTGAGCAGGGCGATAGCTATGGCTACACCTTC.

The V gene is TRBV19, the J gene TRBJ2-5, with 8 bases that match TRBD2. The germline CDR1 and CDR2 sequences are LNHDA and SQIVND (reference sequence). Trimming removed 6 bases from V and 2 bases from J; junction bases left unmatched: 8. The length of the CDR3 is 15 residues. CDR3 DNA sequence: TGTGCCAGTAGCCAATTAGCGGGACCTCAAGAGACCCAGTACTTC. Translation: CASSQLAGPQETQYF.

The gene calls are TRBV3-1 (or the pseudogene TRBV3-2) and TRBJ2-3, with TRBD2 identical over 8 bases. This CDR3 is 19 amino acids long. Germline V gene lookup returns CDR1 LGHDT and CDR2 YNNKEL (reference sequence). The junction had 14 bases not matched to a gene; V was cut back by 2 bases and J by 1 base. The CDR3 spells CASSQRHPAPGGRTDTQYF. The DNA of the CDR3 is TGTGCCAGCAGCCAAAGGCATCCAGCACCGGGAGGGCGCACAGATACGCAGTATTTT.

This chain links TRBV18 with TRBJ1-1; D is uncertain. V lost 3 bases and J 3 bases, leaving 11 bases between the germline ends. CDR3 size: 14 residues. Germline V CDR1 and CDR2: KGHSH, LQKENI. CDR3 sequence: CASSPFRGHTEAFF. The CDR3 DNA reads as TGTGCCAGCTCACCCTTCCGAGGCCACACTGAAGCTTTCTTT. Supplemented by reference TRBV18 and TRBJ1-1, the full variable domain reads NAGVMQNPRHLVRRRGQEARLRCSPMKGHSHVYWYRQLPEEGLKFMVYLQKENIIDESGMPKERFSAEFPKEGPSILRIQQVVRGDSAAYFCASSPFRGHTEAFFGQGTRLTVV.

The chain employs TRBV5-1 and TRBJ1-3, with TRBD1 matching 7 bases. The V segment lost 2 bases and the J segment 4 bases; nucleotides outside the gene matches: 6. The CDR3 has 15 amino acids. From germline, CDR1 is SGHRS and CDR2 YFSETQ. The CDR3 DNA reads TGCGCCAGCAGCTTCTCAGGGGGATCAGGAAACACCATATATTTT. Its protein is CASSFSGGSGNTIYF.

The chain is built from TRBV4-1 and TRBJ2-7; TRBD1 might be the D (5 bases). V lost 1 base and J lost 4, with 11 bases in between. CDR3 length: 14 amino acids. Germline assignment: CDR1 MGHRA and CDR2 YSYEKL. Written as DNA, the CDR3 is TGCGCCAGCAGCCAAGGACAGTTTTTTTACGAGCAGTACTTC. It specifies CASSQGQFFYEQYF.

The rearrangement joins TRBV5-1 to TRBJ2-5; 7 positions agree with TRBD1. V shed 3 bases and J 2 bases; nucleotides not matched to a gene: 7. Germline V gene lookup returns CDR1 SGHRS and CDR2 YFSETQ. The CDR3 has 15 residues. The CDR3 DNA follows: TGCGCCAGCAGCTGGGACAGCGCTTCTCAAGAGACCCAGTACTTC. The encoded protein is CASSWDSASQETQYF.

The CDR3 coding sequence is TGCAGTGCTAGTGTATCCGGTCAGGGAAATGCCTATGGCTACACCTTC. Its protein is CSASVSGQGNAYGYTF. This rearrangement joins TRBV20-1 to TRBJ1-2; the D gene is possibly TRBD1 (5 bases). Germline V CDR1 and CDR2: DFQATT, SNEGSKA (reference sequence). The CDR3 sequence is 16 residues long. V was trimmed by 3 bases and J by 4 bases, leaving 21 bases between them.

This chain connects TRBV19 to TRBJ1-6, with D possibly matching TRBD1 (6 bases). CDR3 length: 14 amino acids. CDR1 is LNHDA and CDR2 is SQIVND in the germline V gene (reference sequence). Trimming pared 4 bases from V and 6 bases from J, leaving 10 bases between. The CDR3 DNA reads as TGTGCCAGTAGTAGGAACAGGGCTAATTCACCCCTCCACTTT. Translating it yields CASSRNRANSPLHF. Based on the CDR3 plus reference TRBV19 and TRBJ1-6, the full variable domain is DGGITQSPKYLFRKEGQNVTLSCEQNLNHDAMYWYRQDPGQGLRLIYYSQIVNDFQKGDIAEGYSVSREKKESFPLTVTSAQKNPTAFYLCASSRNRANSPLHFGNGTRLTVT.

This clone was seen only once. The V and J genes are TRBV19 and TRBJ1-2; TRBD1 matches 10 bases. J lost 8 bases, V lost 4 bases, and 10 bases had no gene match. CDR1 is LNHDA and CDR2 is SQIVND in the germline V gene (reference sequence). The length of the CDR3 is 15 residues. CDR3 loop: CASSTTGQGVRGYTF. The CDR3, as DNA: TGTGCCAGTAGTACAACTGGACAGGGGGTTCGCGGCTACACCTTC.

This CDR3 is CASSGGLAVYNEQFF. The CDR3 bases are TGTGCCAGCAGTGGTGGACTAGCGGTTTACAATGAGCAGTTCTTC. This chain joins TRBV9 and TRBJ2-1, with 10 bases that match TRBD2. CDR3 length equals 15 residues. CDR1 is SGDLS, CDR2 YYNGEE, per germline. The V segment lost 5 bases and the J segment 4 bases; nucleotides outside the gene matches: 6.

The genes are TRBV7-9 and TRBJ1-5, with 10 positions matching TRBD1. This CDR3 is built from 16 residues. J lost 3 bases, V lost 5 bases, and 7 bases had no gene match. Germline CDR1 reads SEHNR; CDR2 reads FQNEAQ (reference sequence). The CDR3 here is CASSPTGTGVNQPQHF. CDR3 bases: TGTGCCAGCAGCCCGACCGGGACAGGGGTCAATCAGCCCCAGCATTTT.

The chain combines TRBV30 with TRBJ2-7; 11 nucleotides match TRBD1. This CDR3 contains 14 residues. V dropped 2 bases and J dropped 5; count of bases not matched to a gene: 5. The V gene's germline CDR1 is GTSNPN and CDR2 SVGIG (reference sequence). CDR3 protein: CAWSSGTGGNEQYF. For the CDR3, the DNA is TGTGCCTGGAGTTCCGGGACAGGGGGGAACGAGCAGTACTTC.

The rearrangement uses TRBV5-1 and TRBJ1-3; D is ambiguous. The V gene lost 4 bases and the J gene lost 2 bases, with 13 bases spanning the gap. The CDR3 is 15 residues long. Per the germline V gene, CDR1 is SGHRS and CDR2 is YFSETQ. CDR3 residues: CASSPSAGAGNTIYF. Here the CDR3 DNA reads TGCGCCAGCAGCCCCTCAGCCGGGGCTGGAAACACCATATATTTT. The full variable domain, completed using reference TRBV5-1 and TRBJ1-3, is KAGVTQTPRYLIKTRGQQVTLSCSPISGHRSVSWYQQTPGQGLQFLFEYFSETQRNKGNFPGRFSGRQFSNSRSEMNVSTLELGDSALYLCASSPSAGAGNTIYFGEGSWLTVV.

To note about this clone: Distinct nucleotide sequences in the sample also encode this CDR3. The chain links TRBV20-1 to TRBJ1-2; D is perhaps TRBD1 (5 bases). Between the trimmed V and J ends, which lost 0 bases and 7 bases, there was a span of 6 bases. Germline CDR1 DFQATT, CDR2 SNEGSKA (reference sequence). CDR3 length equals 11 residues. CDR3 in DNA: TGCAGTGCTAGAGAGACAGTTGGCTACACCTTC. It yields the protein CSARETVGYTF.